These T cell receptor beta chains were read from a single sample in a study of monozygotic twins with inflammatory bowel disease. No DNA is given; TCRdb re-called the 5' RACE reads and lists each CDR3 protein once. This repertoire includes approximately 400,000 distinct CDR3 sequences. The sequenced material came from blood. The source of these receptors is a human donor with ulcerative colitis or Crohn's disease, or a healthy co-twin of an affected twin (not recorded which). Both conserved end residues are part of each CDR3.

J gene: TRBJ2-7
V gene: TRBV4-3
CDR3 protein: CASSHRGDEQYF

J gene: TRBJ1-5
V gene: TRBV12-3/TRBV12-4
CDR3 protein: CASSLNWPTVQPQHF

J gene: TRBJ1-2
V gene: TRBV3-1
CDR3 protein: CASSLDGSRGYTF

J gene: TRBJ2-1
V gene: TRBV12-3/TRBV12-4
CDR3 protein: CASRSGLVNAGEQFF

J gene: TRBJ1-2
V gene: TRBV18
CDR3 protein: CASSPPVGDGYTF

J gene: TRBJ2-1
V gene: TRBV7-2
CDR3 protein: CASSVNRRSEQFF

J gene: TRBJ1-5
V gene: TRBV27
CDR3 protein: CASRTGRSQPQHF

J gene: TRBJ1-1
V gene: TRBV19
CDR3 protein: CASLTDGDRRNTEAFF

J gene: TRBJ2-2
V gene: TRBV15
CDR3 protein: CATTKQDGNTGELFF

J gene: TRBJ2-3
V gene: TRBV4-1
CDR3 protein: CASSQDDGGNTQYF

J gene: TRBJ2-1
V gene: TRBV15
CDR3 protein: CATSRLTDAVSYNEQFF

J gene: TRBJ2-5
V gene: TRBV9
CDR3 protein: CASSKRGGQETQYF

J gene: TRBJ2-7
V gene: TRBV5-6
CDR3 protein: CASSLGRTDYEQYF

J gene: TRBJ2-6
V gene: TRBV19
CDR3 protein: CASTDGRIPGANVLTF

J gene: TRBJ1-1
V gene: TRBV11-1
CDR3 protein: CASSLEGEAFF

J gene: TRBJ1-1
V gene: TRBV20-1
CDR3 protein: CSARCLQAEAFF

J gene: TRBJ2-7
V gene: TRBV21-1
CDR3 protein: CASSIGRSYEQYF

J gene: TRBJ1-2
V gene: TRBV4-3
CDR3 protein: CASSQEGQGGYGYTF

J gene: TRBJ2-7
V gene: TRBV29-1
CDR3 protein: CSVSGGGGYEQYF

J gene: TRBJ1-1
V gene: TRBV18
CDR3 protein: CASSPQDMNTEAFF

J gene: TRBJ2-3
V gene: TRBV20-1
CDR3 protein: CSASSMLAGYTDTQYF

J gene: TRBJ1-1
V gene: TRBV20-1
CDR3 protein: CSAGQGPLGTEAFF

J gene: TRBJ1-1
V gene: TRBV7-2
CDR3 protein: CASSLPQVREAFF

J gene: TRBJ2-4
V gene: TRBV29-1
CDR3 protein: CSAARHDTKNIQYF

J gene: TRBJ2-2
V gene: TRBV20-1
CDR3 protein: CSARDGLADTGELFF